This T cell receptor beta chain was retrieved from a study of regulatory T cells in long-lasting Graves disease (dated by TCRdb to the early 2020s). In terms of the full investigation: Antithyroid drugs had been taken for less than 3 months by newly diagnosed Graves' disease patients. A total of around 35 samples underwent TCR sequencing, from roughly 13 patients with persistent Graves' disease and around 20 patients with newly diagnosed Graves' disease. Peripheral blood TCR sequencing and RNA sequencing compared persistent Graves' disease patients with newly diagnosed Graves' disease patients. The study was conducted in China and was registered as a clinical trial.

The library was built by means of multiplex PCR. Sequencing was carried out with an Illumina HiSeq 4000. iRepertoire HTBI primers and Arm-PCR amplification of CDR3 regions were used to construct TCR beta libraries. Gel purification was performed on PCR products prior to sequencing. The original methods were these. Gene usage analysis of CDR3 amino acid clonotypes used the approximately 62 TRBV and fewer than 15 TRBJ segments found across samples. COPE and FqMerger were used to merge filtered high-quality paired reads into contigs. Contigs were aligned with BLAST to IMGT TRBV, TRBD and TRBJ reference genes, and CDR3 was defined per IMGT. Highly expanded clones were defined as clonotypes with a frequency above 0.1%. Shannon entropy was used to measure repertoire diversity, and the Gini coefficient was used to measure V-J evenness. A clonotype found in more than one individual was treated as public. Through fastp at Q25 and MiXCR, TCRdb rebuilt clones from the public reads, retaining in-frame beta chains. Entries are consolidated by CDR3 protein sequence, retaining the most common genes and DNA. The V and J calls come from TCRdb's annotation, not from the publication. This sample holds 200,000 to 250,000 distinct CDR3 sequences; less than 20% were observed only once. The ten largest clonotypes hold approximately 12% of the sample.

From a lookup of the germline V gene, CDR1 and CDR2 are MDHEN and SYDVKM. The CDR3 has 14 amino acids, counting the end cysteine and phenylalanine. Only the CDR3 part of the read is kept: 42 bases, read in frame from the first base. V gives up 2 bases and J gives up 8 bases, and the segment between their germline ends measures 15 bases. In the paper's terms, the time point label means: newly diagnosed GD, antithyroid drugs for less than 3 months. RNA was extracted from PBMCs in TRIzol for both TCR sequencing and RNA sequencing. The diagnosis of Graves' disease followed American Thyroid Association guidelines. The patients came from an endocrinology department in Xi'an, China. Each patient gave around 9 milliliters of peripheral blood, collected in an EDTA anticoagulant tube. PBMCs were isolated by Ficoll Paque Plus density gradient separation without further T cell sorting. An Agilent 2100 Bioanalyzer and agarose gel were used to check RNA quality, and a NanoDrop 2000 was used to measure RNA concentration.

Points the paper makes about the study in general: A larger number of public clonotypes was shared among persistent patients (over 2,500) than among newly diagnosed patients (approximately 1,000). TRBV28, TRBJ1-2 and TRBJ2-5 were preferentially used in persistent disease, while TRBV20-1 and TRBJ2-1 were favored in newly diagnosed disease. Compared with newly diagnosed patients, persistent Graves' disease patients had lower TCR Shannon entropy and fewer highly expanded clones, which suggests clonal expansion. The study examined only peripheral blood because the primary lesion, thyroid tissue, could not be accessed. Only the TCR beta chain was sequenced and analyzed. The authors noted that the small sample size was a limitation that may lower accuracy.

Ten or more counts support this clonotype. Its cognate antigen has yet to be identified. It has no much larger one-base neighbor in the sample; base qualities were not kept. These data also featured in a second study, about T cells in Graves' hyperthyroidism and ophthalmopathy. The second study, in turn, reports: Stable Graves' hyperthyroidism was defined as the absence of progression to ophthalmopathy over 18 months of follow-up. Hyperthyroidism patients were newly diagnosed, with disease duration under 2 months, and aged 18 to 65 years. Any patient with an uncontrolled infection, another autoimmune disease, pregnancy or lactation was excluded. Diagnoses were based on clinical symptoms, serum thyroxine and TRAb, thyroid ultrasound and orbital computed tomography. The TCR CDR3 was subjected to a first round of RT-PCR using the HTBI primer set and the Qiagen OneStep RT-PCR kit. Most expanded thyroid clonotypes (frequency above 0.001) were also detected in blood, suggesting blood repertoires may reflect thyroid immune responses. In cross-validation, a model built on a 13 V-J signature told ophthalmopathy apart from stable hyperthyroidism with roughly 87% sensitivity and 81% to 82% specificity, and in testing the same model reached 80%/75%. In validation, the model predicted progression to ophthalmopathy with about 71% sensitivity and 72% to 85% specificity, a median of 6.5 months before onset. To identify TCR V-J signatures that set the groups apart, the researchers used a discovery cohort of 100 patients, made up of under 45 with Graves' ophthalmopathy and some 58 with stable Graves' hyperthyroidism. Whether ophthalmopathy could be predicted prospectively was tested in an independent validation cohort made up of roughly 19 hyperthyroidism patients plus 17 patients who later progressed to ophthalmopathy. For training and testing, the 100 patients in the discovery cohort were randomly divided in a 7:3 ratio. Thyroid tissue and blood T-cell repertoires from several Graves' hyperthyroidism patients were also compared in the study. Following sampling, methimazole starting at 30 mg daily was given to hyperthyroidism patients, and high-dose intravenous methylprednisolone was given to ophthalmopathy patients. A second multiplex PCR round built the libraries, followed by size selection and purification. Sequencing of the libraries was done on an Illumina HiSeq2000 using paired-end 100 bp reads. SOAPnuke was used to process the raw data, with reads discarded if the reads contained adapters or uncalled bases, had a mean Phred below 15, or lacked an exact constant-primer or identifier match. High-quality paired reads were merged using COPE v1.2.5, and each unique nucleotide sequence was defined as a clonotype. Clonotypes were aligned to IMGT TRBV, TRBD and TRBJ reference segments using MiTCR v1.1. Analysis was restricted to V-J combinations with a frequency above 0.0001, which covered 99.2% of repertoires. The TCS score was defined as F50 (clonal expansion) divided by E x V (chaos), with BLOSUM62-based TCRdist calculated between CDR3 peptides within each V-J. Welch's t-statistics and random forest reduced fewer than 550 V-J features to some 14, which were used in a naive Bayes classifier (R e1071). No statistical method was used to fix the sample size in advance, and group allocation was not hidden from the investigators. The paper reports TCR Vbeta CDR3 sequencing of roughly 140 peripheral blood samples: 43 ophthalmopathy, about 75 hyperthyroidism and approximately 17 progressor patients.

The specimen was peripheral blood mononuclear cells (PBMCs), collected at new diagnosis, from a patient treated with antithyroid drugs. The V and J genes are TRBV28 and TRBJ1-1; TRBD1 is perhaps the D gene, given 5 matching bases. The clonotype comes from a woman younger than 45 with Graves disease. Donor details come from another sample of the same person, matched by shared clones. DNA sequence: TGTGCCAGCAGTTTACGGGGACGGGGGGTGGAAGCTTTCTTT. Translated, it gives CASSLRGRGVEAFF.